The T cell receptor (beta chain) under discussion was sequenced for a study of T cells in Graves' hyperthyroidism and ophthalmopathy. Overall study findings and caveats: Model-based prediction identified ophthalmopathy a median approximately 6 months prior to its onset.

Details on this clonotype: As yet, its antigen is unknown.

Patients aged 18 to 65 had newly diagnosed hyperthyroidism that had lasted under 2 months. The PBMCs studied were ones that came from about 9.9 ml fresh peripheral blood. Germline V CDR1 and CDR2: SQVTM, ANQGSEA. V lost 0 bases and J lost 4, with 21 bases in between. The CDR3 runs 17 residues. From RNA transcripts, TCR beta CDR3 regions were amplified. The TCR CDR3 was amplified in a first-round RT-PCR using the HTBI primer set. TCRdb passed the multiplex PCR reads through MiXCR, listing each CDR3 protein once. The sample gives roughly 130,000 distinct CDR3 sequences, roughly a fifth of which show up once; around 69% is in the top ten.

V usage is TRBV29-1 and J usage is TRBJ1-2, with D possibly TRBD1 on 5 matching bases. Sequences were obtained from blood. The origin of this receptor is a woman in her fifties or sixties with Graves' hyperthyroidism that later progressed to Graves' ophthalmopathy. The CDR3 DNA follows: TGCAGCGTTGAAGATATGGCAGGGCCTCCTCCTGGCTATGGCTACACCTTC. Translated, it gives CSVEDMAGPPPGYGYTF.